A selection of T cell receptor beta chains follows, all from one sample in a study of T-cell memory formation after mild COVID-19. One entry per CDR3 protein, called by TCRdb with MiXCR from the 5' RACE reads. Of under 350,000 distinct CDR3 sequences listed, 16% are singletons. Sequences were obtained from PBMCs or a T cell subset sorted from them (not recorded which). The source of these receptors is a man between 18 and 29 years old who had mild COVID-19 (a few samples of this study predate the infection). Cell type and time point are not known. The CDR3 runs from the conserved cysteine through the conserved F or W. The order of the fields is J gene, CDR3 length, V gene, CDR3 protein.

TRBJ1-1 | 14 | TRBV7-2 | CASSRQVSNTEAFF
TRBJ1-5 | 14 | TRBV12-3/TRBV12-4 | CASSRTANNQPQHF
TRBJ2-4 | 16 | TRBV6-5 | CASSFQGMDVKNIQYF
TRBJ1-1 | 13 | TRBV12-3/TRBV12-4 | CASRTQGDTEAFF
TRBJ2-7 | 15 | TRBV12-3/TRBV12-4 | CASSPSGGFSYEQYF
TRBJ2-2 | 14 | TRBV2 | CAGGQIPSAGELFF
TRBJ2-5 | 17 | TRBV24-1 | CATSDPTEAGIQETQYF
TRBJ2-1 | 17 | TRBV11-3 | CASSLGIAGPDYNEQFF
TRBJ2-7 | 14 | TRBV12-3/TRBV12-4 | CASSFDQGTYEQYF
TRBJ2-2 | 15 | TRBV7-6 | CASSWDRPPTGELFF
TRBJ2-5 | 17 | TRBV7-2 | CASSLAPWAGGWETQYF
TRBJ1-3 | 15 | TRBV6-5 | CASSLLQGAGNTIYF
TRBJ2-3 | 16 | TRBV11-2 | CASSIQTSGGWNTQYF
TRBJ1-5 | 14 | TRBV6-5 | CASSPQGGGQPQHF
TRBJ2-1 | 14 | TRBV5-4 | CASSPGTRSDEQFF
TRBJ2-7 | 16 | TRBV4-3 | CASSQDIGTGPYEQYF
TRBJ2-1 | 15 | TRBV7-9 | CASSPGTGGFDEQFF
TRBJ2-2 | 17 | TRBV28 | CASSWGLAGINTGELFF
TRBJ2-3 | 11 | TRBV9 | CASSVGSTQYF
TRBJ2-3 | 16 | TRBV6-5 | CASSDLSGPGKDTQYF
TRBJ1-5 | 15 | TRBV6-2/TRBV6-3 | CASSSTGAGGQPQHF
TRBJ2-2 | 16 | TRBV5-1 | CASSLLLFTGTGELFF
TRBJ2-1 | 12 | TRBV3-1 | CASSQDSNEQFF
TRBJ2-5 | 12 | TRBV20-1 | CSALLQGETQYF
TRBJ2-3 | 14 | TRBV7-2 | CASSLQLSTDTQYF
TRBJ2-1 | 16 | TRBV11-2 | CASSSPGAGGYNEQFF
TRBJ2-2 | 15 | TRBV9 | CASSPRTGYTGELFF
TRBJ2-3 | 14 | TRBV20-1 | CSARDIVSTDTQYF
TRBJ1-2 | 13 | TRBV7-3 | CASSPGSAYGYTF
TRBJ2-2 | 15 | TRBV28 | CASSPVALPTGELFF
TRBJ2-5 | 14 | TRBV6-5 | CASSRTGVQGTQYF
TRBJ1-5 | 14 | TRBV7-2 | CASSHLTGEGPQHF
TRBJ1-1 | 13 | TRBV6-6 | CASGDRAGTEAFF
TRBJ2-2 | 17 | TRBV5-1 | CASSLARRGAATGELFF
TRBJ2-1 | 13 | TRBV5-1 | CASSTYRDNEQFF
TRBJ1-2 | 16 | TRBV7-9 | CASSRTLREAGYGYTF
TRBJ2-2 | 13 | TRBV11-2 | CASRGLASGELFF
TRBJ2-7 | 14 | TRBV30 | CAWSAWHKPYEQYF
TRBJ1-2 | 14 | TRBV6-1 | CASSDKRHHYGYTF
TRBJ2-5 | 12 | TRBV28 | CASSFTGQTQYF
TRBJ1-1 | 14 | TRBV5-5 | CASSDGLRNTEAFF
TRBJ2-3 | 16 | TRBV9 | CASRPAGTGGLDTQYF
TRBJ2-3 | 15 | TRBV5-1 | CASSSPGLAVDTQYF
TRBJ2-5 | 16 | TRBV7-2 | CASSPSGRGGAETQYF
TRBJ2-2 | 17 | TRBV4-2 | CASSRQGPGANTGELFF
TRBJ1-2 | 17 | TRBV4-1 | CASSHPGRPGLRSGYTF
TRBJ2-1 | 15 | TRBV7-3 | CASSSSSGDYNEQFF
TRBJ1-3 | 13 | TRBV29-1 | CSVQRQGGNTIYF
TRBJ1-2 | 12 | TRBV9 | CASSRGGSGYTF
TRBJ1-6 | 14 | TRBV12-3/TRBV12-4 | CASSRTGGGSPLHF
TRBJ1-1 | 13 | TRBV7-9 | CASRKGQGPEAFF
TRBJ2-3 | 13 | TRBV6-2/TRBV6-3 | CASSSRDRDTQYF
TRBJ1-1 | 14 | TRBV3-1 | CASSQETAYTEAFF
TRBJ2-1 | 16 | TRBV29-1 | CSPIVTSDRSYNEQFF
TRBJ2-3 | 15 | TRBV7-2 | CASSNSGARTDTQYF
TRBJ2-3 | 13 | TRBV4-2 | CASSQPATDTQYF